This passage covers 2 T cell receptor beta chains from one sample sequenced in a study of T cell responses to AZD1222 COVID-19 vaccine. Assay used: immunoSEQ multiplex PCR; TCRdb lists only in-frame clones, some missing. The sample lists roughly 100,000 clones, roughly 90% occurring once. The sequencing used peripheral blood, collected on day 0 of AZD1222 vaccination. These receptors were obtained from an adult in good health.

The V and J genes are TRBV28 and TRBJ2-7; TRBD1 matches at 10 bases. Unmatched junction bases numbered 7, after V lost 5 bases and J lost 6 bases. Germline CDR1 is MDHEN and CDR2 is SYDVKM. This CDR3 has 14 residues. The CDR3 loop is CASSPGTGEAEQYF. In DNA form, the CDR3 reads TGTGCCAGCAGTCCGGGGACAGGGGAGGCCGAGCAGTACTTC.

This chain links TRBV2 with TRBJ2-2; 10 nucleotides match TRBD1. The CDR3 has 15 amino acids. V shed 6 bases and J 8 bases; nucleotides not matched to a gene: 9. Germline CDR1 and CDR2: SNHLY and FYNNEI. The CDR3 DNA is TGTGCCAGCAGGGGACAGGGGCCCTTTGTGGGGGAGCTGTTTTTT. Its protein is CASRGQGPFVGELFF. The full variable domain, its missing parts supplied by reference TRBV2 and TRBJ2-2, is EPEVTQTPSHQVTQMGQEVILRCVPISNHLYFYWYRQILGQKVEFLVSFYNNEISEKSEIFDDQFSVERPDGSNFTLKIRSTKLEDSAMYFCASRGQGPFVGELFFGEGSRLTVL.